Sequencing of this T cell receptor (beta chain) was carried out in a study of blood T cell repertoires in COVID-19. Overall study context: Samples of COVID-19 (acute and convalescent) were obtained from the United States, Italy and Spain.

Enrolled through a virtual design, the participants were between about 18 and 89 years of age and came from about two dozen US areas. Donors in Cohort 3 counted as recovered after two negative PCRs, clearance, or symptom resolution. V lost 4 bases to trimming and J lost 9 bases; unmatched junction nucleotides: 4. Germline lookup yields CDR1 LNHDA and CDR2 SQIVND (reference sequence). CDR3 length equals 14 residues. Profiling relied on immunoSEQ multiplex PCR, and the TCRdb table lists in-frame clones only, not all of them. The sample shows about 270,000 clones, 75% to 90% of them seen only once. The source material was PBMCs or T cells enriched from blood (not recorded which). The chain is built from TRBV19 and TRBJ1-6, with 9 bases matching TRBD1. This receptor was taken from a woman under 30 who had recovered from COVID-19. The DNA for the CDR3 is TGTGCCAGTAGTACGGGACAGGGCGCTTCACCCCTCCACTTT. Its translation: CASSTGQGASPLHF.